The clone carrying this TCR beta chain was observed a few times. Its antigen is undetermined. Each CDR3 protein gets one entry after TCRdb re-called the RT-PCR reads with MiXCR. The sample carries approximately 500,000 distinct CDR3 sequences, 13% to 15% recorded once. The length of the CDR3 is 15 residues. Per the germline V gene, CDR1 is SGHAT and CDR2 is FQDESV (reference sequence). With V trimmed by 6 bases and J by 9 bases, 7 bases remained unmatched. The sample is drawn from a study of response to subunit inactivated influenza vaccine. Study-wide findings and caveats: The authors offered the suggestion that each seasonal influenza vaccination recruits few new T cells.

This chain uses TRBV11-1 with TRBJ2-1; 14 bases match TRBD2. The receptor comes from a man in his fifties or sixties who received an inactivated influenza vaccine. This specimen was PBMCs from blood, taken 12 days after vaccination. The CDR3 nucleotides are TGTGCCAGCAGACTAGGGACTAGCGGGGGTAGTGAGCAGTTCTTC. This encodes CASRLGTSGGSEQFF.